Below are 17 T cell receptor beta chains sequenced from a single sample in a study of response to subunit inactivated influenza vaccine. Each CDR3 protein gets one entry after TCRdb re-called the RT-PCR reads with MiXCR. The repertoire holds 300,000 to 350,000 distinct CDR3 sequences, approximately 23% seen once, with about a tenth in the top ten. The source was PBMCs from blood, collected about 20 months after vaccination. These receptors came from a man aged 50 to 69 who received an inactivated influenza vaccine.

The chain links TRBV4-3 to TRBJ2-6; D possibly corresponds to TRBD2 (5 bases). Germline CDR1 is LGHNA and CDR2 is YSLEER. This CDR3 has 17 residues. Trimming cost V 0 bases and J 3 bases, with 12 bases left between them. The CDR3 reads CASSQDPGYFGANVLTF. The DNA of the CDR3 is TGCGCCAGCAGCCAAGATCCGGGGTACTTTGGGGCCAACGTCCTGACTTTC.

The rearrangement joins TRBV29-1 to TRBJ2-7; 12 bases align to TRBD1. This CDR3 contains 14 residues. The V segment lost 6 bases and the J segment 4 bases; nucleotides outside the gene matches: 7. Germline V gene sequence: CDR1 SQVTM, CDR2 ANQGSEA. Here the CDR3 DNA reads TGCAGCGTCGCCCGGGACAGGGGGCTGTACGAGCAGTACTTC. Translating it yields CSVARDRGLYEQYF.

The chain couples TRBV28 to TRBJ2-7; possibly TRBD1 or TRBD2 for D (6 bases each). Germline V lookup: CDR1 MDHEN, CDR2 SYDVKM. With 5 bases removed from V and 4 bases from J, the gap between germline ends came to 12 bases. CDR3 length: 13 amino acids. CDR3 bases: TGTGCCAGCAGTGGAGGGACACCGTACGAGCAGTACTTC. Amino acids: CASSGGTPYEQYF.

CDR3: CASSVGQLQETQYF. The CDR3 DNA is TGTGCCAGCAGCGTAGGACAGCTCCAAGAGACCCAGTACTTC. This chain links TRBV9 with TRBJ2-5; maybe TRBD1 (5 bases). CDR1 and CDR2 from the germline V gene are SGDLS and YYNGEE. CDR3 length: 14 residues. Between the trimmed V and J ends, which lost 0 bases and 1 base, there was a span of 7 bases.

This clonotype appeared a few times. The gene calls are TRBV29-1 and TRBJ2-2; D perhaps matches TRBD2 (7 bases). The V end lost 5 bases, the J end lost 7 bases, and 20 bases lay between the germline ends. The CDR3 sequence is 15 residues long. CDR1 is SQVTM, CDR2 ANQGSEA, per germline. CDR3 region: CSVWGGGASGGELFF. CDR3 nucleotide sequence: TGCAGCGTTTGGGGAGGGGGGGCTAGTGGCGGGGAGCTGTTTTTT.

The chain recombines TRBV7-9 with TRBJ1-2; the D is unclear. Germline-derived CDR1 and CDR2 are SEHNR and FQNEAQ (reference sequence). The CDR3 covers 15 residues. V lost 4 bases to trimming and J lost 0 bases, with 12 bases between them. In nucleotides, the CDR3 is TGTGCCAGCAGCTCCCCAGGAACAGCTAACTATGGCTACACCTTC. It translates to CASSSPGTANYGYTF.

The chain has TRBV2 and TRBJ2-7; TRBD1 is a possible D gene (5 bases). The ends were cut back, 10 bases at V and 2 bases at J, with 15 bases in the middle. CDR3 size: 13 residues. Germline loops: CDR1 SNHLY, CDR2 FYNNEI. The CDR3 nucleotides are TGTGCCACCACCATGGGGCAGACCTACGAGCAGTACTTC. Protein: CATTMGQTYEQYF.

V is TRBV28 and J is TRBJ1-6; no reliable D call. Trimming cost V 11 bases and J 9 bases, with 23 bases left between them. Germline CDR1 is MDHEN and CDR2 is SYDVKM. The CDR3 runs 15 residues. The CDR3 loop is CAGQKTVPGGSPLHF. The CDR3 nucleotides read TGTGCCGGCCAGAAAACAGTGCCAGGCGGTTCACCCCTCCACTTT.

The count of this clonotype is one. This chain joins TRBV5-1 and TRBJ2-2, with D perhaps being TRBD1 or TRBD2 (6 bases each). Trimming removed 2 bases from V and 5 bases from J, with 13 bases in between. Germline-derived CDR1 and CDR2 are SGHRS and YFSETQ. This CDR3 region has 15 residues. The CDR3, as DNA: TGCGCCAGCAGCTTATCACAGGGAGGAACCGGGGAGCTGTTTTTT. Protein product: CASSLSQGGTGELFF.

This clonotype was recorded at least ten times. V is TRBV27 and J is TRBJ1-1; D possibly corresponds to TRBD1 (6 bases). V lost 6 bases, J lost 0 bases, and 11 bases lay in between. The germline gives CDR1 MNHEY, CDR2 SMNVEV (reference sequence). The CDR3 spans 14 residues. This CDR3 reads CASRKQGLNTEAFF. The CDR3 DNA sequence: TGTGCCAGCAGGAAACAGGGTTTGAACACTGAAGCTTTCTTT.

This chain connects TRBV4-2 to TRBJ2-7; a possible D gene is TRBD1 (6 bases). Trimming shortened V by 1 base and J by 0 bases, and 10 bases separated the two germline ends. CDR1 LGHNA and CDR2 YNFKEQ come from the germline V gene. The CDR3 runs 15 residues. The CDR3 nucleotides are TGTGCCAGCAGCCAAGCGGCACAGGGCTCCTACGAGCAGTACTTC. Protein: CASSQAAQGSYEQYF.

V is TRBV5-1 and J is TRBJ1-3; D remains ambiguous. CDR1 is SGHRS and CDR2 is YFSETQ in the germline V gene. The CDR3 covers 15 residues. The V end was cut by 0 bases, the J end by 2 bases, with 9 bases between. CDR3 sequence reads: CASSLVSDAGNTIYF. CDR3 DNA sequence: TGCGCCAGCAGCTTGGTGTCAGACGCTGGAAACACCATATATTTT.

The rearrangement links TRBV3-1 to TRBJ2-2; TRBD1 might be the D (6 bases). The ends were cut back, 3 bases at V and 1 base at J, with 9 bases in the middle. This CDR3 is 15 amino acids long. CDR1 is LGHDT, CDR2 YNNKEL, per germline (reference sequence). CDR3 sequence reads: CASSQPGQNTGELFF. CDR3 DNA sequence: TGTGCCAGCAGCCAGCCGGGACAGAACACCGGGGAGCTGTTTTTT.

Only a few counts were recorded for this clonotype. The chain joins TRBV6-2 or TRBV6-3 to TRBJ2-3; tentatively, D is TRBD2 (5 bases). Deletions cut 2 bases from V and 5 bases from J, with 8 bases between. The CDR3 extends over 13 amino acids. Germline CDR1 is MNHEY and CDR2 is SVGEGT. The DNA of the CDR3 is TGTGCCAGCAGTTACACACTAGAAGATACGCAGTATTTT. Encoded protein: CASSYTLEDTQYF.

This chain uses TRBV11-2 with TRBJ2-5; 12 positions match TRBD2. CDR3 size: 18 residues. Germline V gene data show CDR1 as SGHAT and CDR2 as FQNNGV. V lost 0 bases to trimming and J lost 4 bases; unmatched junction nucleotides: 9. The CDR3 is CASSLELLAGGIGETQYF. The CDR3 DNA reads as TGTGCCAGCAGCTTAGAGTTGCTAGCGGGGGGGATAGGAGAGACCCAGTACTTC.

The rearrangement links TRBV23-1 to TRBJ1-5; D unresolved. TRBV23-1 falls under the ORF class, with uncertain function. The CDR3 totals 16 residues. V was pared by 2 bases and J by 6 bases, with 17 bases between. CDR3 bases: TGCGCCAGCAGTCAACCGAGCGTCATTGAGCGTCAGCCCCAGCATTTT. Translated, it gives CASSQPSVIERQPQHF.

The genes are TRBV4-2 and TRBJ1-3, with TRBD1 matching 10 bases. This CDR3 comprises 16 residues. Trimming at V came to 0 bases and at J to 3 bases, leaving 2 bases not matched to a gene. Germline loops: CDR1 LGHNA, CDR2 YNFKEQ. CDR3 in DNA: TGTGCCAGCAGCCAAGAACGGACAGGGGGTGGAAACACCATATATTTT. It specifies CASSQERTGGGNTIYF.